This TCR beta chain is from a study of early T cells in non-severe SARS-CoV-2 infection. CDR3 size: 15 residues. V gave up 5 bases and J gave up 0 bases, with 11 bases separating them. Looked up from germline, CDR1 is SGHNT and CDR2 is YENEEA. From the 5' RACE reads, TCRdb called clonotypes with MiXCR, one entry per CDR3 protein. The data contain tens of thousands of distinct CDR3 sequences, 3.6% of them singletons. The clonotype comes from an adult who was a healthcare worker with PCR-confirmed SARS-CoV-2 infection or an uninfected control (not recorded which). The sequencing input was whole blood. The V and J genes are TRBV11-3 and TRBJ2-4; no definite D call. Here the CDR3 DNA reads TGTGCCAGCAGCGGAAGCAGTGGAGCCAAAAACATTCAGTACTTC. It specifies CASSGSSGAKNIQYF. Full variable domain (outside the CDR3, taken from reference TRBV11-3 and TRBJ2-4): EAGVVQSPRYKIIEKKQPVAFWCNPISGHNTLYWYLQNLGQGPELLIRYENEEAVDDSQLPKDRFSAERLKGVDSTLKIQPAELGDSAVYLCASSGSSGAKNIQYFGAGTRLSVL.